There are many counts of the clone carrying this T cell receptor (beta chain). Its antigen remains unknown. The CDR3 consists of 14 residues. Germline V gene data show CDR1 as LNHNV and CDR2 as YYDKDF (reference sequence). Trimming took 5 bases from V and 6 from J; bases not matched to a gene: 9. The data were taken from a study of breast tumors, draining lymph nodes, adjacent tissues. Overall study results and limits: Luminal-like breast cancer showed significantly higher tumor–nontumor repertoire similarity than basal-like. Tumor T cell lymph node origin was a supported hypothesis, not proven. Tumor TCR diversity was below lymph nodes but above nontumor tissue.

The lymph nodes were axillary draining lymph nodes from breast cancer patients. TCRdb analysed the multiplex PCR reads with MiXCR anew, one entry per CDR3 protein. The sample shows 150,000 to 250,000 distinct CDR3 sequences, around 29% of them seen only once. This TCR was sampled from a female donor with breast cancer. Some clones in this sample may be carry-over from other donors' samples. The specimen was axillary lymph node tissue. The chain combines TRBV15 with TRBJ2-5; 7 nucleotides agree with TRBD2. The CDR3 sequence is CATSPFGAGQTQYF. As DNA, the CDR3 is TGTGCCACCAGCCCCTTCGGAGCGGGGCAGACCCAGTACTTC.